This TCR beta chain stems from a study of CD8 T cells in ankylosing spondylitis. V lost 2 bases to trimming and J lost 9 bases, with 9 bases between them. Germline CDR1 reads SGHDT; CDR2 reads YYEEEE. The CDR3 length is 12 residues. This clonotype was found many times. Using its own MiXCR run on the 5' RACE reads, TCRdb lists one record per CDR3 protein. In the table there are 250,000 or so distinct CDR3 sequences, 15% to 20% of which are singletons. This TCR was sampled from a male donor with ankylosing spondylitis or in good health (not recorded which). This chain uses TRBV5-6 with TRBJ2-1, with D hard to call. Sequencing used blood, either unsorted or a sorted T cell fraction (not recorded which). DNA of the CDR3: TGTGCCAGCAGCTTAAGTAGTAGTGAGCAGTTCTTC. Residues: CASSLSSSEQFF.